Listed below are T cell receptor beta chains from one sample, sequenced in a study of shared clonotypes between healthy human individuals. Generated by immunoSEQ multiplex PCR, the TCRdb table keeps only in-frame clones and is missing some. The sample includes roughly 1,600,000 clones, around 98.5% of them seen just once. Sequenced input: naive CD4+ T cells sorted from blood. These receptors all stem from a man aged 25 to 40 in good health. Each CDR3 is given with its conserved first and last residue. Each record gives: J gene, D gene, clone size, V gene, CDR3 protein, CDR3 DNA. A D gene is named only where the DNA matches it firmly. Some rows have no size entry. The others give once, few or many, or a class for an expanded clone.

J gene: TRBJ1-2
D gene: NA
clone size: NA
V gene: TRBV28
CDR3 protein: CASNLQSGDGYTF
CDR3 DNA: TGTGCCAGCAACCTTCAGTCTGGGGATGGCTACACCTTC

J gene: TRBJ2-6
D gene: NA
clone size: NA
V gene: TRBV7-2
CDR3 protein: CASSSRSGANVLTF
CDR3 DNA: TGTGCCAGCAGCTCCCGCTCTGGGGCCAACGTCCTGACTTTC

J gene: TRBJ2-7
D gene: NA
clone size: NA
V gene: TRBV19
CDR3 protein: CASRSRQVPYEQYF
CDR3 DNA: TGTGCCAGTCGAAGCAGGCAGGTCCCCTACGAGCAGTACTTC

J gene: TRBJ2-3
D gene: TRBD2
clone size: NA
V gene: TRBV5-1
CDR3 protein: CASLGGTDTQYF
CDR3 DNA: TGCGCCAGCCTGGGAGGGACAGATACGCAGTATTTT

J gene: TRBJ2-1
D gene: TRBD2
clone size: NA
V gene: TRBV11-2
CDR3 protein: CASIPSGRDEQFF
CDR3 DNA: TGTGCCAGCATCCCTAGCGGGAGAGATGAGCAGTTCTTC

J gene: TRBJ2-1
D gene: TRBD2
clone size: NA
V gene: TRBV11-2
CDR3 protein: CASSTTSGRVNEQFF
CDR3 DNA: TGTGCCAGCAGCACCACTAGCGGGAGAGTCAATGAGCAGTTCTTC

J gene: TRBJ2-1
D gene: NA
clone size: NA
V gene: TRBV27
CDR3 protein: CASRRLGTTSYNEQFF
CDR3 DNA: TGTGCCAGCAGACGTCTCGGGACAACTTCCTACAATGAGCAGTTCTTC

J gene: TRBJ1-2
D gene: TRBD1
clone size: NA
V gene: TRBV15
CDR3 protein: CATIEGAGYGYTF
CDR3 DNA: TGTGCCACCATCGAGGGGGCGGGCTATGGCTACACCTTC

J gene: TRBJ2-2
D gene: NA
clone size: NA
V gene: TRBV29-1
CDR3 protein: CSPGGQGIGTGELFF
CDR3 DNA: TGCAGCCCTGGTGGTCAAGGGATAGGCACCGGGGAGCTGTTTTTT

J gene: TRBJ2-2
D gene: TRBD2
clone size: NA
V gene: TRBV9
CDR3 protein: CASSPTGLAGGRGELFF
CDR3 DNA: TGTGCCAGCAGCCCGACCGGACTAGCGGGGGGTCGCGGGGAGCTGTTTTTT

J gene: TRBJ2-3
D gene: NA
clone size: once
V gene: TRBV10-3
CDR3 protein: CAIGSGPQTDTQYF
CDR3 DNA: TGTGCCATCGGAAGTGGCCCTCAAACAGATACGCAGTATTTT

J gene: TRBJ2-7
D gene: NA
clone size: once
V gene: TRBV18
CDR3 protein: CASSPPGVGSYEQYF
CDR3 DNA: TGTGCCAGCTCACCACCGGGGGTGGGGTCTTACGAGCAGTACTTC

J gene: TRBJ1-1
D gene: NA
clone size: NA
V gene: TRBV10-2
CDR3 protein: CASRTTVNTEAFF
CDR3 DNA: TGCGCCAGCCGGACCACCGTGAACACTGAAGCTTTCTTT

J gene: TRBJ2-3
D gene: NA
clone size: NA
V gene: TRBV6-6
CDR3 protein: CASSSTDTQYF
CDR3 DNA: TGTGCCAGCAGCTCCACAGATACGCAGTATTTT

J gene: TRBJ2-7
D gene: TRBD1
clone size: NA
V gene: TRBV28
CDR3 protein: CASRRTGATYEQYF
CDR3 DNA: TGTGCCAGCAGACGGACAGGGGCAACCTACGAGCAGTACTTC

J gene: TRBJ2-5
D gene: NA
clone size: NA
V gene: TRBV6-1
CDR3 protein: CATRDISYQETQYF
CDR3 DNA: TGTGCCACTCGGGACATATCGTACCAAGAGACCCAGTACTTC

J gene: TRBJ2-7
D gene: TRBD2
clone size: NA
V gene: TRBV9
CDR3 protein: CASSAGLAGPSSYEQYF
CDR3 DNA: TGTGCCAGCAGCGCAGGACTAGCGGGGCCAAGCTCCTACGAGCAGTACTTC

J gene: TRBJ1-2
D gene: TRBD1
clone size: NA
V gene: TRBV14
CDR3 protein: CASRLQGDNYGYTF
CDR3 DNA: TGTGCCAGCAGACTACAGGGGGATAACTATGGCTACACCTTC

J gene: TRBJ2-4
D gene: NA
clone size: NA
V gene: TRBV11-2
CDR3 protein: CASSLVAAGHIQYF
CDR3 DNA: TGTGCCAGCAGCTTAGTTGCAGCTGGGCACATTCAGTACTTC

J gene: TRBJ2-3
D gene: NA
clone size: NA
V gene: TRBV5-1
CDR3 protein: CASSLKSTADTQYF
CDR3 DNA: TGCGCCAGCAGCTTGAAGTCCACGGCGGATACGCAGTATTTT

J gene: TRBJ2-3
D gene: NA
clone size: NA
V gene: TRBV5-1
CDR3 protein: CASSLFGRGSSTDTQYF
CDR3 DNA: TGCGCCAGCAGCTTATTTGGGCGAGGGTCTTCCACAGATACGCAGTATTTT

J gene: TRBJ2-2
D gene: NA
clone size: NA
V gene: TRBV9
CDR3 protein: CASSSRAGTGELFF
CDR3 DNA: TGTGCCAGCAGCTCCAGGGCGGGTACCGGGGAGCTGTTTTTT

J gene: TRBJ2-7
D gene: TRBD1
clone size: NA
V gene: TRBV7-8
CDR3 protein: CASSIIGGQGYEQYF
CDR3 DNA: TGTGCCAGCAGCATCATAGGGGGACAGGGCTACGAGCAGTACTTC

J gene: TRBJ1-1
D gene: TRBD1
clone size: NA
V gene: TRBV4-1
CDR3 protein: CASSTRPGQSYKAFF
CDR3 DNA: TGCGCCAGCAGCACCCGGCCGGGACAGAGTTACAAAGCTTTCTTT

J gene: TRBJ2-7
D gene: TRBD2
clone size: NA
V gene: TRBV5-1
CDR3 protein: CASSATSSNYEQYF
CDR3 DNA: TGCGCCAGCAGCGCGACTAGCTCGAACTACGAGCAGTACTTC

J gene: TRBJ2-5
D gene: TRBD2
clone size: NA
V gene: TRBV27
CDR3 protein: CASSPRFRLAGQETQYF
CDR3 DNA: TGTGCCAGCAGTCCACGCTTTAGGCTAGCGGGCCAAGAGACCCAGTACTTC

J gene: TRBJ1-2
D gene: TRBD1
clone size: NA
V gene: TRBV28
CDR3 protein: CASSLPTLGTGPGGYTF
CDR3 DNA: TGTGCCAGCAGTTTACCCACTCTGGGGACAGGGCCGGGTGGCTACACCTTC

J gene: TRBJ1-1
D gene: TRBD1
clone size: NA
V gene: TRBV15
CDR3 protein: CATSRGTGADTEAFF
CDR3 DNA: TGTGCCACCAGCAGAGGGACAGGCGCGGACACTGAAGCTTTCTTT

J gene: TRBJ1-1
D gene: NA
clone size: NA
V gene: TRBV7-2
CDR3 protein: CASSFRGNTEAFF
CDR3 DNA: TGTGCCAGCAGCTTTCGCGGGAACACTGAAGCTTTCTTT

J gene: TRBJ2-5
D gene: TRBD1
clone size: NA
V gene: TRBV6-5
CDR3 protein: CASRPGQAGETQYF
CDR3 DNA: TGTGCCAGCAGGCCGGGACAGGCTGGGGAGACCCAGTACTTC

J gene: TRBJ2-5
D gene: NA
clone size: NA
V gene: TRBV5-1
CDR3 protein: CASSLSPGFQETQYF
CDR3 DNA: TGCGCCAGCAGCTTAAGTCCCGGATTCCAAGAGACCCAGTACTTC

J gene: TRBJ1-5
D gene: TRBD1
clone size: NA
V gene: TRBV5-1
CDR3 protein: CASSPGTGGNQPQHF
CDR3 DNA: TGCGCCAGCAGCCCGGGGACAGGAGGGAATCAGCCCCAGCATTTT

J gene: TRBJ2-7
D gene: NA
clone size: NA
V gene: TRBV20-1
CDR3 protein: CSARAAEAHF
CDR3 DNA: TGCAGTGCTAGGGCCGCCGAAGCGCACTTC

J gene: TRBJ2-3
D gene: TRBD2
clone size: once
V gene: TRBV13
CDR3 protein: CASTIFRAGDTDTQYF
CDR3 DNA: TGTGCCAGCACCATCTTCCGGGCGGGAGACACAGATACGCAGTATTTT

J gene: TRBJ2-1
D gene: NA
clone size: NA
V gene: TRBV5-1
CDR3 protein: CASSLPGPTFGEQFF
CDR3 DNA: TGCGCCAGCAGCTTACCGGGACCGACGTTTGGGGAGCAGTTCTTC

J gene: TRBJ2-7
D gene: NA
clone size: NA
V gene: TRBV11-2
CDR3 protein: CASTRTGLDGYEQYF
CDR3 DNA: TGTGCCAGCACCCGAACGGGGCTGGACGGCTACGAGCAGTACTTC

J gene: TRBJ2-3
D gene: NA
clone size: NA
V gene: TRBV10-3
CDR3 protein: CATSWLGRTDTQYF
CDR3 DNA: TGTGCCACCTCCTGGTTGGGTCGCACAGATACGCAGTATTTT

J gene: TRBJ1-4
D gene: NA
clone size: NA
V gene: TRBV7-6
CDR3 protein: CASSLWGRSNEKLFF
CDR3 DNA: TGTGCCAGCAGCTTATGGGGCAGATCAAATGAAAAACTGTTTTTT

J gene: TRBJ2-5
D gene: TRBD2
clone size: NA
V gene: TRBV11-2
CDR3 protein: CASSLLAGRETQYF
CDR3 DNA: TGTGCCAGCAGCCTATTAGCGGGAAGGGAGACCCAGTACTTC

J gene: TRBJ2-1
D gene: TRBD2
clone size: NA
V gene: TRBV6-4
CDR3 protein: CASRRTSGTYNEQFF
CDR3 DNA: TGTGCCAGCAGAAGGACTAGCGGGACCTACAATGAGCAGTTCTTC

J gene: TRBJ2-4
D gene: TRBD1
clone size: NA
V gene: TRBV6-1
CDR3 protein: CASSPRTGSERIQYF
CDR3 DNA: TGTGCCAGCAGTCCCCGGACAGGTTCTGAGCGCATTCAGTACTTC

J gene: TRBJ1-2
D gene: TRBD1
clone size: once
V gene: TRBV7-9
CDR3 protein: CASSLYRTGDGYTF
CDR3 DNA: TGTGCCAGCAGCTTATACAGGACAGGGGATGGCTACACCTTC

J gene: TRBJ2-3
D gene: NA
clone size: NA
V gene: TRBV15
CDR3 protein: CATSREVGGTDTQYF
CDR3 DNA: TGTGCCACCAGCAGAGAAGTTGGGGGCACAGATACGCAGTATTTT

J gene: TRBJ2-3
D gene: TRBD2
clone size: NA
V gene: TRBV5-1
CDR3 protein: CASSPTSEADTQYF
CDR3 DNA: TGCGCCAGCAGCCCCACTAGCGAGGCAGATACGCAGTATTTT

J gene: TRBJ2-1
D gene: NA
clone size: NA
V gene: TRBV19
CDR3 protein: CASSNPLARNEQFF
CDR3 DNA: TGTGCCAGTAGTAATCCCTTGGCTAGGAATGAGCAGTTCTTC

J gene: TRBJ1-1
D gene: NA
clone size: NA
V gene: TRBV9
CDR3 protein: CASTSVGGVDTEAFF
CDR3 DNA: TGTGCCAGCACCTCAGTGGGTGGGGTGGACACTGAAGCTTTCTTT